This section outlines one T cell receptor beta chain sequence together with its context. Its antigen is still unknown. V was pared by 7 bases and J by 5 bases, with 14 bases of the junction left unmatched. There are 15 residues in the CDR3. Germline V gene data show CDR1 as MNHEY and CDR2 as SVGEGT. The TCR beta CDR3 regions underwent amplification using RNA transcripts as the source. First-round RT-PCR with HTBI primers amplified the TCR CDR3 region. TCRdb processed the multiplex PCR reads anew with MiXCR; each CDR3 protein has one entry. The data show fewer than 650,000 distinct CDR3 sequences, with around 13% seen just once and about 5.8% held by the top ten. The entry originates in a study of T cells in Graves' hyperthyroidism and ophthalmopathy. Study-level results: Before onset, by a median of around six months, the model predicted ophthalmopathy.

Sequenced material: blood. This sequence was found in a woman aged 25-40 years with Graves' hyperthyroidism that later progressed to Graves' ophthalmopathy. The chain recombines TRBV6-2 or TRBV6-3 with TRBJ2-7; TRBD1 aligns across 7 bases. CDR3 protein: CASKQDDATGDEQYF. In DNA, the CDR3 is TGTGCCAGCAAACAGGATGACGCCACAGGGGACGAGCAGTACTTC.